The 9 T cell receptor beta chains presented below share a single source sample, sequenced in a study of blood T cell repertoires in COVID-19. Produced via immunoSEQ multiplex PCR; TCRdb's table is partial and in-frame only. The sample has 150,000 to 200,000 clones, roughly 84% seen once. Sequenced: peripheral blood. These receptors were obtained from a woman aged 80 or over with active or convalescent COVID-19.

V is TRBV4-2 and J is TRBJ1-2; a weak D match, TRBD1 (6 bases). CDR3 length equals 18 residues. Trimming took off 0 bases at V and 1 base at J, with 18 bases between the two ends. Germline values: CDR1 LGHNA, CDR2 YNFKEQ. Here the CDR3 DNA reads TGTGCCAGCAGCCAAGAAATCCTGGACAGCACCCGTAACTATGGCTACACCTTC. The encoded protein is CASSQEILDSTRNYGYTF.

CDR3 DNA: TGTGCCAGCAGTGAAGTGCCTACCTACGAGCAGTACTTC. It codes for CASSEVPTYEQYF. This sequence joins TRBV6-1 and TRBJ2-7; D gene unclear. From germline, CDR1 is MNHNS and CDR2 SASEGT. The CDR3 has 13 amino acids. V lost 1 base, J lost 2 bases, and 6 bases lay in between.

The table lists this clone with a count of one. The chain recombines TRBV2 with TRBJ2-1; D is unclear. Per the germline V gene, CDR1 is SNHLY and CDR2 is FYNNEI. The CDR3 length is 15 residues. V lost 2 bases to trimming and J lost 2 bases, with 10 bases between them. The DNA for the CDR3 is TGTGCCAGCAGTGAAAGGTCGGCGGCCTACAATGAGCAGTTCTTC. Its translation: CASSERSAAYNEQFF.

The chain carries TRBV5-1 and TRBJ1-3; no clear D gene. Deletions cut 4 bases from V and 3 bases from J, with 14 bases between. The CDR3 has 15 residues. From germline, CDR1 is SGHRS and CDR2 YFSETQ. The CDR3 DNA sequence: TGCGCCAGCAGCAATGGAGTTCCTGGTGGAAACACCATATATTTT. This translates into CASSNGVPGGNTIYF.

For the CDR3, the DNA is TGTGCCAGCAGCCAAGATCCCGGGTACGGGACCCAGTACTTC. This translates into CASSQDPGYGTQYF. The chain employs TRBV3-1 (or the pseudogene TRBV3-2) and TRBJ2-5; D is ambiguous. The germline V gene encodes CDR1 LGHDT and CDR2 YNNKEL (reference sequence). Trimming removed 0 bases at V and 7 bases at J, with 12 bases between. The CDR3 has 14 amino acids.

This clone showed up just once. The chain is built from TRBV5-6 and TRBJ1-6; TRBD1 matches at 8 bases. Unmatched junction bases numbered 7, after V lost 1 base and J lost 10 bases. CDR1 is SGHDT, CDR2 YYEEEE, per germline. The CDR3 totals 15 residues. The CDR3 DNA sequence: TGTGCCAGCAGCTTGCTGGACAGGGAAGGATCACCCCTCCACTTT. This translates into CASSLLDREGSPLHF.

This clone was detected only a few times. The chain is built from TRBV29-1 and TRBJ2-7; D ambiguous. Trimming removed 4 bases at V and 0 bases at J, with 4 bases between. Germline-derived CDR1 and CDR2 are SQVTM and ANQGSEA. The CDR3 is made up of 11 amino acids. CDR3 in amino acids: CSVGSSYEQYF. CDR3 sequence (DNA): TGCAGCGTTGGGAGCTCCTACGAGCAGTACTTC.

The chain links TRBV30 to TRBJ1-1; no reliable D call. The CDR3 totals 14 residues. Germline CDR1 is GTSNPN and CDR2 is SVGIG (reference sequence). The V end was cut by 8 bases, the J end by 5 bases, with 21 bases between. CDR3 DNA sequence: TGTGCCCGCCGACAACGCGGGCGGGAGACTGAAGCTTTCTTT. It specifies CARRQRGRETEAFF. Combining the CDR3 with reference TRBV30 and TRBJ1-1 gives the whole variable domain SQTIHQWPATLVQPVGSPLSLECTVEGTSNPNLYWYRQAAGRGLQLLFYSVGIGQISSEVPQNLSASRPQDRQFILSSKKLLLSDSGFYLCARRQRGRETEAFFGQGTRLTVV.

This chain connects TRBV25-1 to TRBJ1-4; D perhaps matches TRBD1 (6 bases). V was pared by 3 bases and J by 8 bases, with 16 bases between. The CDR3 runs 15 residues. Looked up from germline, CDR1 is MGHDK and CDR2 is SYGVNS. The CDR3 protein is CASSDPLIGGEKLFF. The DNA for the CDR3 is TGTGCCAGCAGTGATCCCCTGATAGGGGGAGAAAAACTGTTTTTT. Using reference TRBV25-1 and TRBJ1-4 for the parts outside the CDR3, the full variable domain is EADIYQTPRYLVIGTGKKITLECSQTMGHDKMYWYQQDPGMELHLIHYSYGVNSTEKGDLSSESTVSRIRTEHFPLTLESARPSHTSQYLCASSDPLIGGEKLFFGSGTQLSVL.